This entry features one T cell receptor beta chain sequence. These data originate in a study of blood T cell repertoires in COVID-19. Study overall: Material from acute and convalescent COVID-19 was sourced from the United States, Italy and Spain.

Repertoires were generated with immunoSEQ multiplex PCR, while TCRdb's copy carries only in-frame clones and drops some. In the table there are under 400,000 clones, around 88% of which are singletons. This CDR3 region has 12 residues. The germline CDR1 and CDR2 sequences are MNHEY and SVGAGI. The germline V and J ends were trimmed by 8 bases and 9 bases, with 13 bases remaining between them. Sequencing was done on a sample of peripheral blood. This clonotype was sampled from a woman aged 25 to 45 with COVID-19, enrolled during active disease. V is TRBV6-5 and J is TRBJ2-2, with D possibly matching TRBD1 (6 bases). The CDR3: CASRTGSWELFF. The CDR3 bases are TGTGCCAGCCGTACAGGGAGTTGGGAGCTGTTTTTT.